This T cell receptor (beta chain) was sequenced for a study of T cells in Graves' hyperthyroidism and ophthalmopathy. Diagnoses were made from clinical symptoms, serum measures (thyroxine and TRAb), thyroid ultrasound and orbital computed tomography. Trimming pared 5 bases from V and 5 bases from J, leaving 9 bases between. Germline-derived CDR1 and CDR2 are SNHLY and FYNNEI. This CDR3 has 12 residues. This clonotype was observed at least ten times. RNA transcripts were the template for amplifying TCR beta CDR3 regions. The TCR CDR3 was amplified in a first-round RT-PCR using the HTBI primer set. TCRdb redid the calling of the multiplex PCR reads with MiXCR, one entry per CDR3 protein. The top ten hold roughly 15% of the sample, which has around 690,000 distinct CDR3 sequences, 17% seen once.

The rearrangement joins TRBV2 to TRBJ2-5, with D possibly TRBD1 on 5 matching bases. This receptor was taken from a man between 45 and 60 years old with Graves' hyperthyroidism. The sample was blood. Written as DNA, the CDR3 is TGTGCCAGCAGTCGGACAACGGAGACCCAGTACTTC. Protein sequence: CASSRTTETQYF. The entire variable domain, with the rest obtained from reference TRBV2 and TRBJ2-5, is as follows: EPEVTQTPSHQVTQMGQEVILRCVPISNHLYFYWYRQILGQKVEFLVSFYNNEISEKSEIFDDQFSVERPDGSNFTLKIRSTKLEDSAMYFCASSRTTETQYFGPGTRLLVL.